One TCR beta chain is described in this entry. Antigen specificity is unknown. This entry comes from a study of cytomegalovirus exposure and HLA in healthy donors. Background on the study: The same platform used for the 650 to 700 first-cohort repertoires was also used for the 100 to 150 validation repertoires, as a later analysis reported. Overall study findings and caveats: The majority of TCR sequences were rare, yet some public TCRs appeared in many donors. One later analysis, an examination of the 120 or so validation repertoires, found that first-cohort TCR clusters tended to co-occur in them.

Assay used: immunoSEQ multiplex PCR; TCRdb lists only in-frame clones, some missing. Of about 120,000 clones listed, about 90% are singletons. The germline gives CDR1 SGHVS, CDR2 FQNEAQ. V lost 1 base, J lost 8 bases, and 11 bases lay in between. This CDR3 comprises 13 residues. The sequence came from a young woman in good health and CMV-seronegative. The V and J genes are TRBV7-8 and TRBJ1-2; D is unclear. The sequenced material came from PBMCs. The CDR3 bases are TGTGCCAGCAGCTTAGGCGGCGGAGGGGGCTACACCTTC. This encodes CASSLGGGGGYTF.